The entry that follows covers one T cell receptor beta chain sequence. Its antigen is unknown. This entry comes from a study of T cell responses to AZD1222 COVID-19 vaccine. Study as a whole: Second doses were pooled across both intervals (about 4 or about 12 weeks).

Study observations and caveats: The donors showed a predominance of white British ancestry and of females, with possible underestimation of clonal diversity. Spike-specific TCR breadth and depth grew following two AZD1222 doses.

Here immunoSEQ multiplex PCR was the method, and the copy in TCRdb shows in-frame clones only, minus some. The sample comprises about 150,000 clones, about 87% of which are singletons, and 3% to 3.5% rests with the top ten. The CDR3 runs to 14 residues. V was pared by 3 bases and J by 6 bases, with 6 bases of the junction left unmatched. CDR1 SGHNT and CDR2 YYREEE come from the germline V gene (reference sequence). The source was peripheral blood, collected on day 0 of AZD1222 vaccination. The chain uses TRBV5-4 and TRBJ2-7, with 10 bases aligning to TRBD1. This receptor was identified in an adult in good health. The CDR3: CASSSGTGVREQYF. CDR3 coding DNA: TGTGCCAGCAGCTCCGGGACAGGGGTACGCGAGCAGTACTTC.